This T cell receptor (beta chain) was profiled in a study of T cell changes during pregnancy in multiple sclerosis. Germline lookup yields CDR1 GTSNPN and CDR2 SVGIG (reference sequence). Trimming at V came to 2 bases and at J to 3 bases, leaving 11 bases not matched to a gene. This CDR3 comprises 16 residues. Generated by immunoSEQ multiplex PCR, the TCRdb table keeps only in-frame clones and is missing some. Among 75,000 to 95,000 clones listed, approximately 92% were seen once. Sequencing was performed on peripheral blood, taken in the first trimester of pregnancy. The clonotype originates from a female donor with multiple sclerosis, enrolled in a pregnancy study. The chain combines TRBV30 with TRBJ2-3, with 7 bases identical to TRBD1. The DNA for the CDR3 is TGTGCCTGGAGTAGACAGGGTTCCCTGAAAACAGATACGCAGTATTTT. Amino acid sequence: CAWSRQGSLKTDTQYF.